One and the same sample provided the 9 T cell receptor beta chains below, sequenced in a study of sequential checkpoint blockade in melanoma. Specified treatment: randomized to nivolumab then ipilimumab (arm A) or the reverse (arm B). The assay was immunoSEQ multiplex PCR, and TCRdb's table has in-frame clones only and misses some. Of over a thousand clones detected, roughly 24% appear once; the ten largest clones hold approximately 8%. Source: tumor tissue (inferred from file names), taken from a patient given nivolumab and ipilimumab in sequence. The receptors derive from a human donor with melanoma.

This clone is termed medium-sized. The V gene is TRBV11-3, the J gene TRBJ1-4; TRBD1 might be the D (5 bases). CDR3 length equals 17 residues. CDR1 and CDR2 from the germline V gene are SGHNT and YENEEA. The V end was cut by 1 base, the J end by 8 bases, with 20 bases between. The CDR3 is CASSLVSGRPTEEKLFF. The CDR3 nucleotides read TGTGCCAGCAGCTTAGTATCCGGGAGACCGACAGAGGAAAAACTGTTTTTT.

By frequency in the sample, this clone is medium-sized. This chain joins TRBV6-8 and TRBJ1-2, with 7 nucleotides matching TRBD1. The CDR3 runs to 15 residues. Germline V gives CDR1 MNHGY, CDR2 SAAAGT. The trim removed 0 bases at V and 5 bases at J, leaving 6 bases unmatched. The CDR3 bases are TGTGCCAGCAGTTACTCGGCGGGGACAGATTATGGCTACACCTTC. Translation gives CASSYSAGTDYGYTF.

The chain employs TRBV28 and TRBJ2-1, with D hard to call. The V gene's germline CDR1 is MDHEN and CDR2 SYDVKM. V was shortened by 2 bases and J by 3 bases, with 14 bases between the two germline ends. The CDR3 covers 16 residues. The CDR3: CASSLPLGGHYNEQFF. The CDR3 bases are TGTGCCAGCAGTTTACCCCTCGGCGGCCACTACAATGAGCAGTTCTTC.

The chain is built from TRBV18 and TRBJ1-1, with a tentative D call TRBD1 (5 bases). Per germline, CDR1 KGHSH and CDR2 LQKENI. The V end was cut by 6 bases, the J end by 0 bases, with 23 bases between. This CDR3 contains 18 residues. The CDR3 loop is CASSPSADFLGLNTEAFF. CDR3 in DNA: TGTGCCAGCTCCCCTTCTGCGGACTTCCTGGGACTGAACACTGAAGCTTTCTTT.

By proportion, this clone is medium-sized (0.01 to 0.1%). This sequence joins TRBV9 and TRBJ2-7; TRBD1 matches at 10 bases. Germline assignment: CDR1 SGDLS and CDR2 YYNGEE. Germline trimming cut 5 bases from V and 5 bases from J; bases unmatched to any gene: 7. The CDR3 spans 14 residues. CDR3 sequence: CASSEAGTGDEQYF. DNA for the CDR3: TGTGCCAGCAGTGAAGCAGGGACAGGGGACGAGCAGTACTTC.

This clone was recorded only once. The CDR3 DNA is TGCAGCGTTGAAGCCACCGACAGGGTTGCTAACTATGGCTACACCTTC. Translated, it gives CSVEATDRVANYGYTF. This sequence joins TRBV29-1 and TRBJ1-2; 7 nucleotides agree with TRBD1. J lost 0 bases, V lost 1 base, and 8 bases had no gene match. Germline V gives CDR1 SQVTM, CDR2 ANQGSEA. The length of the CDR3 is 16 residues.

The chain has TRBV29-1 and TRBJ1-2; 8 bases are a match to TRBD1. V lost 7 bases, J lost 1 base, and 8 bases stayed unmatched. CDR3 size: 14 residues. The V gene's germline CDR1 is SQVTM and CDR2 ANQGSEA. CDR3 DNA sequence: TGCAGCGCATACGACAGGGGTGGTAACTATGGCTACACCTTC. The encoded protein is CSAYDRGGNYGYTF. Combining the CDR3 with reference TRBV29-1 and TRBJ1-2 gives the whole variable domain SAVISQKPSRDICQRGTSLTIQCQVDSQVTMMFWYRQQPGQSLTLIATANQGSEATYESGFVIDKFPISRPNLTFSTLTVSNMSPEDSSIYLCSAYDRGGNYGYTFGSGTRLTVV.

This clone is medium-sized (0.01 to 0.1%). The V gene is TRBV11-3, the J gene TRBJ1-2; no clear D gene. V was shortened by 5 bases and J by 4 bases, with 14 bases between the two germline ends. Germline V gene sequence: CDR1 SGHNT, CDR2 YENEEA. The CDR3 has 14 amino acids. CDR3 residues: CASSPQSESYGYTF. CDR3 coding DNA: TGTGCCAGCAGCCCCCAGTCAGAGAGCTATGGCTACACCTTC.

This clone has a handful of counts. The chain employs TRBV6-8 and TRBJ2-7, with no clear D. CDR3 length equals 12 residues. V lost 6 bases and J lost 3, with 9 bases in between. The germline CDR1 and CDR2 sequences are MNHGY and SAAAGT. The CDR3 is CASSPTHYEQYF. The CDR3 DNA reads as TGTGCCAGCAGCCCTACCCACTACGAGCAGTACTTC.